This T cell receptor (beta chain) was identified during a study of blood T cell repertoires in COVID-19 (dated by TCRdb to the early 2020s). In terms of the full investigation: The collaborator samples originated in the United States, Italy and Spain and spanned the acute and convalescent phases of COVID-19. The prospective study material was composed of cDNA or gDNA derived from T cells, B-cell-depleted T cells, or PBMCs. Subjects who had been exposed to COVID-19, were actively infected with it, or had recovered from it provided the deeply sampled blood TCRbeta repertoires that made up the dataset. The repertoires were released in a freely available public database intended as a resource for research on the immune response to SARS-CoV-2. Samples were obtained from the ongoing ImmuneRACE study (first 160 participants) and from roughly 1,300 subjects provided by 6 global collaborators. A de-identified subject ID, COVID-19 status, age in years and sex were almost always included in the sample metadata. Where available, HLA class I and class II types were obtained from metadata supplied by the sample provider rather than from assay-based typing. Study-wide findings and limitations: The quantity of clinical and demographic metadata differed by source and by participant and was supplied without curation.

TCRbeta CDR3 regions were amplified from genomic DNA by means of the immunoSEQ Assay, a bias-controlled multiplex PCR. In the original analysis: The number of nucleated cells in each sample was estimated from the amplification of reference gene primers within the assay. To quantify the absolute abundance of each unique TCRbeta CDR3 rearrangement, sequence reads were collapsed and filtered. For each sample, productive Simpson clonality was calculated by taking the square root of Simpson's diversity index across productive rearrangements. Drawn from immuneACCESS, this table holds only the in-frame rearrangements with V and J called that TCRdb kept. Clones are partly lost; checked studies trace under half to an unresolved V gene and leave the rest unexplained. The V and J calls and clone size were taken over from that table, and D and trimming were inferred from the DNA. The sample records some 120,000 clones, 75% to 90% of which are singletons. The ten largest clones represent roughly 19% of the sample.

The CDR3 goes from the cysteine to the phenylalanine over 17 residues. Only CDR3 DNA is held: 51 bases, read in frame from base 1. Ends trimmed: V by 2 bases, J by 7 bases; bases unmatched to a gene: 16. CDR1 and CDR2 were assigned from the germline V gene (reference sequence) as SEHNR and FQNEAQ. Regarding this clone: No antigen is known for it. Per-base quality was not reported, and no clone a single base away is much larger than it.

Whole blood was collected in K2EDTA tubes by collaborating institutions according to the institutions' own protocols. For TCRbeta analysis, collaborators shipped samples as frozen whole blood, isolated PBMCs, or DNA extracted from either of those sample types. Sequencing used peripheral blood. This receptor chain uses TRBV7-9 and TRBJ2-7, with TRBD2 matching 8 junction bases. This TCR came from a human donor with acute or convalescent COVID-19. The donor label of this sample is uncertain. Here the CDR3 is given as CASSLTAGENHPQEQYF. The DNA is TGTGCCAGCAGCTTAACAGCGGGAGAGAACCATCCCCAGGAGCAGTACTTC. The variable domain in full, with residues beyond the CDR3 obtained from the reference TRBV7-9 and TRBJ2-7 genes, is DTGVSQNPRHKITKRGQNVTFRCDPISEHNRLYWYRQTLGQGPEFLTYFQNEAQLEKSRLLSDRFSAERPKGSFSTLEIQRTEQGDSAMYLCASSLTAGENHPQEQYFGPGTRLTVT.